The 32 T cell receptor beta chains below come from one sample, sequenced in a study of blood T cells in healthy people across ages. Primed by a sample-barcoded 5' primer and a J-beta primer mix, a second PCR proceeded for about 6 to 12 cycles. A single record per CDR3 protein comes from TCRdb applying MiXCR to the 5' RACE reads. The profile shows some 940,000 distinct CDR3 sequences, 25% to 35% of them singletons. These data were likewise used in another study, on T cells of mothers and their children.

Input material: blood. These receptors came from a woman between 35 and 50 years old in good health.

The chain carries TRBV20-1 and TRBJ1-5, with D perhaps matching TRBD1 (5 bases). Trimming removed 0 bases at V and 7 bases at J, with 10 bases between. In germline, CDR1 is DFQATT, CDR2 SNEGSKA (reference sequence). This CDR3 region has 13 residues. The CDR3 DNA is TGCAGTGCTAGAGACCAGGGTTGGCAGCCCCAGCATTTT. This encodes CSARDQGWQPQHF.

The chain uses TRBV6-1 and TRBJ1-1, with 8 bases lining up with TRBD1. The CDR3 extends over 14 amino acids. Germline assignment: CDR1 MNHNS and CDR2 SASEGT. V lost 6 bases to trimming and J lost 4 bases; unmatched junction nucleotides: 7. The CDR3 is CASSPLQGGTEAFF. As DNA, the CDR3 is TGTGCCAGCAGCCCTTTACAGGGGGGCACTGAAGCTTTCTTT.

The chain employs TRBV30 and TRBJ1-1, with 7 bases fitting TRBD1. CDR3 length: 15 residues. Trimming removed 5 bases from V and 4 bases from J; junction bases left unmatched: 13. The V gene's germline CDR1 is GTSNPN and CDR2 SVGIG (reference sequence). The CDR3 sequence is CAWAFSAGGSTEAFF. In DNA form, the CDR3 reads TGTGCCTGGGCCTTCTCGGCAGGGGGAAGCACTGAAGCTTTCTTT. The entire variable domain, with the rest obtained from reference TRBV30 and TRBJ1-1, is as follows: SQTIHQWPATLVQPVGSPLSLECTVEGTSNPNLYWYRQAAGRGLQLLFYSVGIGQISSEVPQNLSASRPQDRQFILSSKKLLLSDSGFYLCAWAFSAGGSTEAFFGQGTRLTVV.

The chain employs TRBV7-9 and TRBJ1-5; D not certain. This CDR3 has 15 amino acids. V lost 5 bases, J lost 3 bases, and 14 bases lay in between. Germline V gene sequence: CDR1 SEHNR, CDR2 FQNEAQ (reference sequence). CDR3 nucleotide sequence: TGTGCCAGCAGCCCGACCGGGCAGCTCAATCAGCCCCAGCATTTT. Protein sequence: CASSPTGQLNQPQHF.

This clonotype was detected ten times or more. The V call is TRBV29-1, the J call TRBJ2-7; no firm D call. The V end lost 4 bases, the J end lost 0 bases, and 7 bases lay between the germline ends. Germline CDR1 SQVTM, CDR2 ANQGSEA. This CDR3 is 12 amino acids long. This CDR3 reads CSVVKDSYEQYF. The DNA of the CDR3 is TGCAGCGTTGTGAAGGACTCCTACGAGCAGTACTTC.

This clonotype was seen a handful of times. The chain is built from TRBV9 and TRBJ2-5; 10 bases match TRBD2. The CDR3 is made up of 16 amino acids. In germline, CDR1 is SGDLS, CDR2 YYNGEE. V trimming: 4 bases; J trimming: 10 bases; junction bases outside the gene matches: 16. The CDR3 sequence: CASSKIGTSDPEDQYF. The CDR3 DNA reads as TGTGCCAGCAGCAAGATTGGGACTAGCGACCCCGAAGACCAGTACTTC. The full variable domain, with the rest looked up from reference TRBV9 and TRBJ2-5, is DSGVTQTPKHLITATGQRVTLRCSPRSGDLSVYWYQQSLDQGLQFLIQYYNGEERAKGNILERFSAQQFPDLHSELNLSSLELGDSALYFCASSKIGTSDPEDQYFGPGTRLLVL.

Details on this clonotype: This sequence may be a read error, since a much larger clone differs from it by one base. This sequence joins TRBV7-2 and TRBJ2-1, with 15 bases fitting TRBD2. In germline, CDR1 is SGHTA, CDR2 FQGNSA. The CDR3 length is 16 residues. This CDR3 reads CDSSFGGTSGGNEQFF. CDR3 DNA: TGTGACAGCAGCTTTGGGGGGACTAGCGGGGGGAATGAGCAGTTCTTC.

This clonotype came up a few times. At one of its ends the junction is not consistent with the germline gene, which may arise from a read error. CDR3: CASSSLRLAGGDNKQFF. CDR3 in DNA: TGTGCCAGTAGCTCCCTCCGACTAGCGGGGGGCGACAATAAGCAGTTCTTC. The gene calls are TRBV7-2 and TRBJ2-1, with TRBD2 matching over 13 bases. This CDR3 comprises 17 residues. CDR1 and CDR2 from the germline V gene are SGHTA and FQGNSA.

This chain uses TRBV10-3 with TRBJ2-2, with D unclear. The CDR3 covers 13 residues. Germline CDR1 reads ENHRY; CDR2 reads SYGVKD. Trimming cost V 2 bases and J 6 bases, with 7 bases left between them. CDR3 loop: CAISELEAGELFF. The CDR3 bases are TGTGCCATCAGTGAGCTCGAGGCCGGGGAGCTGTTTTTT.

The CDR3 sequence: CASSPSGQALNSPLHF. In nucleotides, the CDR3 is TGTGCCAGCAGCCCCAGTGGGCAGGCTCTTAATTCACCCCTCCACTTT. The chain links TRBV12-3 or TRBV12-4 to TRBJ1-6; no reliable D call. This CDR3 is built from 16 residues. Trimming pared 6 bases from V and 6 bases from J, leaving 18 bases between.

V is TRBV5-1 and J is TRBJ2-1; D possibly uses TRBD1 or TRBD2 (5 bases each). The DNA end lines up better with TRBJ2-7; the J call may be wrong. This CDR3 contains 15 residues. Germline CDR1 is SGHRS and CDR2 is YFSETQ. The chain's CDR3 is CASSLGGPQYNEQYF. The CDR3 coding sequence is TGCGCCAGCAGCTTGGGGGGACCCCAATACAATGAGCAGTACTTC.

This clonotype was recorded at least ten times. The rearrangement joins TRBV20-1 to TRBJ1-2; D unclear. The V gene lost 0 bases and the J gene lost 12 bases, with 8 bases spanning the gap. The CDR3 is 10 amino acids. CDR1 is DFQATT, CDR2 SNEGSKA, per germline (reference sequence). The CDR3 is CSARDVGDTF. The CDR3 coding sequence is TGCAGTGCTAGAGATGTTGGGGACACCTTC.

V is TRBV12-5 and J is TRBJ1-1, with D possibly matching TRBD1 (5 bases). The germline CDR1 and CDR2 sequences are LGHNT and FRNRAP. Trimming pared 5 bases from V and 6 bases from J, leaving 10 bases between. The CDR3 is 12 amino acids. The CDR3 reads CASGLEGSEAFF. As DNA, the CDR3 is TGTGCTAGTGGTCTCGAGGGGTCTGAAGCTTTCTTT.

This chain uses TRBV29-1 with TRBJ1-5, with 8 positions matching TRBD1. This CDR3 region has 12 residues. V lost 4 bases to trimming and J lost 6 bases; unmatched junction nucleotides: 2. From germline, CDR1 is SQVTM and CDR2 ANQGSEA. CDR3: CSVGQGSQPQHF. The CDR3 bases are TGCAGCGTTGGACAGGGGAGTCAGCCCCAGCATTTT.

This clonotype was found many times. V gene TRBV5-1 combines with J gene TRBJ2-3, with 14 positions matching TRBD2. The CDR3 totals 16 residues. Germline CDR1 reads SGHRS; CDR2 reads YFSETQ. Trimming cost V 4 bases and J 4 bases; bases outside gene matches: 5. CDR3 in DNA: TGCGCCAGCAGCCCGGAGACTAGCGGGGGGGCAGATACGCAGTATTTT. Translating gives CASSPETSGGADTQYF.

This clonotype was recorded at least ten times. The rearrangement joins TRBV6-1 to TRBJ2-1; 8 bases agree with TRBD1. The CDR3 runs 15 residues. Germline CDR1 reads MNHNS; CDR2 reads SASEGT. V shed 2 bases, J shed 9 bases, and the junction held 9 bases outside the gene matches. The CDR3 reads CASSELRVGQGEQFF. The CDR3 coding sequence is TGTGCCAGCAGTGAACTTAGGGTAGGACAGGGTGAGCAGTTCTTC.

The rearrangement uses TRBV14 and TRBJ2-4; D remains unclear. In germline, CDR1 is SGHDN, CDR2 FVKESK. Trimming cost V 0 bases and J 6 bases, with 9 bases left between them. This CDR3 has 14 residues. The CDR3 DNA sequence: TGTGCCAGCAGCCAAGATAAGAACGGAAACATTCAGTACTTC. Translated: CASSQDKNGNIQYF.

With regard to this clonotype: The junction and the germline gene differ at one end; a read error may be behind it. The V and J genes are TRBV20-1 and TRBJ2-1; D perhaps matches TRBD1 (6 bases). The CDR3 runs 14 residues. The V gene's germline CDR1 is DFQATT and CDR2 SNEGSKA (reference sequence). The CDR3 reads CSARTGQILDEQDF. The CDR3 nucleotides read TGCAGTGCTAGAACCGGACAGATTTTAGACGAGCAGGACTTC.

The chain recombines TRBV18 with TRBJ1-5, with 10 bases identical to TRBD1. Trimming at V came to 0 bases and at J to 7 bases, leaving 6 bases not matched to a gene. CDR3 length: 16 residues. CDR1 is KGHSH and CDR2 is LQKENI in the germline V gene. CDR3 in DNA: TGTGCCAGCTCACCACCCGGGACAGGGGTTCGGCAGCCCCAGCATTTT. It specifies CASSPPGTGVRQPQHF.

V and J are TRBV7-8 and TRBJ1-4; D is ambiguous. V lost 2 bases and J lost 6, with 10 bases in between. Germline V gene data show CDR1 as SGHVS and CDR2 as FQNEAQ. CDR3 length: 14 residues. CDR3 DNA: TGTGCCAGCAGCTTATACTCGGGAGATGAAAAACTGTTTTTT. Translated, it gives CASSLYSGDEKLFF. Full variable domain (outside the CDR3, taken from reference TRBV7-8 and TRBJ1-4): GAGVSQSPRYKVAKRGQDVALRCDPISGHVSLFWYQQALGQGPEFLTYFQNEAQLDKSGLPSDRFFAERPEGSVSTLKIQRTQQEDSAVYLCASSLYSGDEKLFFGSGTQLSVL.

The CDR3: CASSPRTRGYEQYF. CDR3 bases: TGTGCCAGCAGTCCGAGGACTCGCGGCTACGAGCAGTACTTC. This chain links TRBV13 with TRBJ2-7; D might be TRBD2 (5 bases). Trimming took 6 bases from V and 3 from J, leaving 15 bases between them. Germline values: CDR1 PRHDT, CDR2 FYEKMQ (reference sequence). CDR3 length equals 14 residues.

The chain recombines TRBV20-1 with TRBJ1-5; maybe TRBD1 (5 bases). Germline CDR1 is DFQATT and CDR2 is SNEGSKA (reference sequence). V lost 3 bases, J lost 7 bases, and 19 bases lay in between. The CDR3 is 15 residues long. The CDR3 sequence is CSARTSSREAQPQHF. CDR3 nucleotides: TGCAGTGCTAGGACGTCATCCAGGGAAGCCCAGCCCCAGCATTTT.

J is TRBJ1-5 and V is TRBV12-3 or TRBV12-4; possibly TRBD1 for D (5 bases). The CDR3 covers 13 residues. Trimming took off 5 bases at V and 6 bases at J, with 11 bases between the two ends. CDR3 loop: CASSGGGSQPQHF. Written as DNA, the CDR3 is TGTGCCAGCAGTGGGGGGGGGAGTCAGCCCCAGCATTTT.

This clonotype was counted at least ten times. This rearrangement joins TRBV5-1 to TRBJ2-7; D is undetermined. Trimming removed 1 base at V and 0 bases at J, with 14 bases between. The CDR3 totals 16 residues. CDR1 is SGHRS and CDR2 is YFSETQ in the germline V gene. CDR3 DNA: TGCGCCAGCAGCTTGCCTACAGTGGCGAGCTCCTACGAGCAGTACTTC. It specifies CASSLPTVASSYEQYF.

This clonotype was seen more than once but under ten times. The chain's CDR3 is CASRPGADTQYF. CDR3 sequence (DNA): TGTGCCAGCAGACCAGGGGCGGATACGCAGTATTTT. The V gene is TRBV5-6, the J gene TRBJ2-3; D perhaps matches TRBD1 (6 bases). The CDR3 is made up of 12 amino acids. V shed 5 bases and J shed 6 bases, with 10 bases lying between them. CDR1 SGHDT and CDR2 YYEEEE come from the germline V gene.

The J gene is TRBJ1-1, the V gene TRBV5-1, with 7 bases identical to TRBD1. The germline CDR1 and CDR2 sequences are SGHRS and YFSETQ. Unmatched junction bases numbered 8, after V lost 0 bases and J lost 3 bases. The CDR3 has 16 residues. The CDR3 coding sequence is TGCGCCAGCAGCTTGGGCGAGGGCAGGGGGGACACTGAAGCTTTCTTT. It specifies CASSLGEGRGDTEAFF.

This clonotype occurred a few times. The V and J genes are TRBV5-6 and TRBJ2-5; 9 nucleotides line up with TRBD1. Losses at the gene ends were 4 bases for V and 5 bases for J; bases not matched to a gene: 9. CDR1 is SGHDT and CDR2 is YYEEEE in the germline V gene. CDR3 length equals 15 residues. The CDR3 is CASSRPGTGLETQYF. The CDR3 nucleotides are TGTGCCAGCAGCCGTCCCGGGACAGGGCTTGAGACCCAGTACTTC.

This clonotype was picked up many times. The rearrangement links TRBV7-2 to TRBJ2-7; a possible D gene is TRBD2 (5 bases). The CDR3 has 14 residues. The germline CDR1 and CDR2 sequences are SGHTA and FQGNSA. V was trimmed by 1 base and J by 3 bases, leaving 10 bases between them. DNA of the CDR3: TGTGCCAGCAGCTTAGAAGGACTCAACTACGAGCAGTACTTC. It specifies CASSLEGLNYEQYF.

Comment on this clonotype: This may stem from a read error, because a much larger clone lies one nucleotide away. The chain recombines TRBV28 with TRBJ2-6; D not certain. Germline CDR1 MDHEN, CDR2 SYDVKM. CDR3 length equals 13 residues. Trimming cost V 6 bases and J 2 bases, with 5 bases left between them. CDR3 in amino acids: CASRIAGANVLTF. CDR3 DNA: TGTGCCAGCAGGATCGCTGGGGCCAACGTCCTGACTTTC.

Only a few counts were recorded for this clonotype. The chain carries TRBV28 and TRBJ1-5; D unresolved. The CDR3 consists of 14 residues. In germline, CDR1 is MDHEN, CDR2 SYDVKM. Trimming removed 5 bases at V and 5 bases at J, with 13 bases between. CDR3 amino acids: CASSQQTGHQPQHF. DNA of the CDR3: TGTGCCAGCAGTCAACAGACCGGACATCAGCCCCAGCATTTT.

This clonotype turned up a few times. A read error may be the cause here, since a much bigger clone is one base away. The CDR3 nucleotides read TGCAGTGCTAGTCAGGCGAACTATGGCTACACCTTC. Its protein is CSASQANYGYTF. The chain carries TRBV20-1 and TRBJ1-2; D is unresolved. Deletions cut 3 bases from V and 2 bases from J, with 7 bases between. Germline CDR1 reads DFQATT; CDR2 reads SNEGSKA (reference sequence). This CDR3 contains 12 residues.

This clonotype has a handful of counts. This may come from a read error, since a much larger clone is one base off. The chain employs TRBV27 and TRBJ2-7, with TRBD2 matching over 7 bases. This CDR3 has 14 amino acids. Germline V gives CDR1 MNHEY, CDR2 SMNVEV (reference sequence). The junction had 9 bases not matched to a gene; V was cut back by 1 base and J by 9 bases. This CDR3 reads CASSLLGGSHGQYF. CDR3 in DNA: TGTGCCAGCAGTTTATTGGGGGGGAGTCACGGGCAGTACTTC.